A selection of T cell receptor beta chains follows, all from one sample in a study of T-cell memory formation after mild COVID-19. TCRdb independently ran MiXCR on the 5' RACE reads; one entry per CDR3 protein. The data contain 250,000 or so distinct CDR3 sequences, more than 15% of them seen just once; the ten biggest clones take up 20% to 25%. The sample consisted of PBMCs or a T cell subset sorted from them (not recorded which). All receptors come from a man between 18 and 29 years old who had mild COVID-19 (a few samples of this study predate the infection). Cell type and time point are not known. Both conserved end residues are part of each CDR3. D genes are given only for firm matches. Size tells how often a clone was seen (once, few, many) or the class of an expanded clone, and some rows leave it out.

TRBV7-3	TRBD1	.	TRBJ2-3	CASSSRQGVLDTQYF	TGTGCCAGCAGCTCCCGACAGGGGGTTTTGGATACGCAGTATTTT
TRBV9	.	.	TRBJ1-2	CASSVGEQGLFGYTF	TGTGCCAGCAGCGTAGGGGAGCAAGGGTTATTTGGCTACACCTTC
TRBV11-2	.	few	TRBJ2-3	CASSLGGVTQYF	TGTGCCAGCAGCTTAGGCGGGGTAACGCAGTATTTT
TRBV28	.	few	TRBJ1-4	CASRLASGWDEKLFF	TGTGCCAGCAGGCTGGCCAGCGGCTGGGACGAAAAACTGTTTTTT
TRBV29-1	.	.	TRBJ2-7	CSVAVGGTYEQYF	TGCAGCGTTGCAGTCGGCGGAACCTACGAGCAGTACTTC
TRBV5-1	.	few	TRBJ2-5	CASSMGSQETQYF	TGCGCCAGCAGCATGGGTTCCCAAGAGACCCAGTACTTC
TRBV15	.	.	TRBJ2-7	CATSRVVGQGESYEQYF	TGTGCCACCAGCAGAGTGGTCGGCCAGGGTGAGTCCTACGAGCAGTACTTC
TRBV12-3/TRBV12-4	TRBD1	few	TRBJ1-4	CASSRQGGSEKLFF	TGTGCCAGTTCCCGACAGGGGGGAAGTGAAAAACTGTTTTTT
TRBV6-5	.	few	TRBJ2-6	CASTAGQGISGANVLTF	TGTGCCAGCACCGCCGGACAAGGAATCTCTGGGGCCAACGTCCTGACTTTC
TRBV7-2	.	.	TRBJ1-5	CASSTRLTGNQPQHF	TGTGCCAGCAGCACCAGACTGACGGGGAATCAGCCCCAGCATTTT
TRBV7-9	.	.	TRBJ1-1	CASTGEGVEAFF	TGTGCCAGCACTGGGGAGGGAGTTGAAGCTTTCTTT
TRBV7-8	.	.	TRBJ1-5	CDSSSRQGSSNQPQHF	TGTGACAGCAGCTCCCGTCAGGGGTCTAGCAATCAGCCCCAGCATTTT
TRBV12-3/TRBV12-4	.	few	TRBJ1-4	CASSYRANEKLFF	TGTGCCAGCAGTTACCGGGCTAATGAAAAACTGTTTTTT
TRBV9	.	few	TRBJ2-5	CASSVGGVAIETQYF	TGTGCCAGCAGCGTAGGAGGGGTGGCCATAGAGACCCAGTACTTC
TRBV19	.	.	TRBJ1-1	CASSSSVVTEAFF	TGTGCCAGTAGTTCATCAGTTGTCACTGAAGCTTTCTTT
TRBV25-1	.	few	TRBJ2-1	CASRSFGTANEQFF	TGTGCCAGCAGATCCTTCGGTACAGCGAATGAGCAGTTCTTC
TRBV9	TRBD2	few	TRBJ2-5	CASSVTSGGWETQYF	TGTGCCAGCAGCGTTACTAGCGGGGGATGGGAGACCCAGTACTTC
TRBV7-3	TRBD1	.	TRBJ2-7	CASSLTGTGIHEQYF	TGTGCCAGCAGCTTAACCGGGACAGGGATCCACGAGCAGTACTTC
TRBV7-2	TRBD1	.	TRBJ2-2	CASSFRQGTGELFF	TGTGCCAGCAGCTTCCGACAGGGCACCGGGGAGCTGTTTTTT
TRBV5-1	.	.	TRBJ1-1	CASSLEPNTEAFF	TGCGCCAGCAGCTTGGAACCGAACACTGAAGCTTTCTTT
TRBV30	TRBD2	few	TRBJ2-1	CAWRPRAGVHEQFF	TGTGCCTGGAGGCCGAGAGCGGGGGTTCATGAGCAGTTCTTC
TRBV5-1	.	many	TRBJ2-1	CASSILVGEQFF	TGCGCCAGCAGCATCCTGGTCGGTGAGCAGTTCTTC
TRBV14	.	many	TRBJ2-5	CASSQDLWFQETQYF	TGTGCCAGCAGCCAAGATCTATGGTTTCAAGAGACCCAGTACTTC
TRBV20-1	TRBD1	many	TRBJ2-2	CSAREGGTGAGELFF	TGCAGTGCTAGAGAGGGTGGGACAGGGGCCGGGGAGCTGTTTTTT
TRBV10-1	.	.	TRBJ1-1	CASREWAPDSNTEAFF	TGCGCCAGCAGGGAATGGGCACCGGACAGTAACACTGAAGCTTTCTTT
TRBV6-4	.	many	TRBJ2-1	CASSPGVANEQFF	TGTGCCAGCAGCCCGGGTGTCGCCAATGAGCAGTTCTTC